This TCR beta chain is drawn from a study of long-term antiretroviral therapy in people with HIV (dated by TCRdb to between 2021 and 2024). Context from the whole study: The earliest samples were collected approximately a decade before the 2015 WHO recommendation for immediate ART, a period when ART was typically delayed until CD4 counts fell. Whether ART initiation and durable HIV suppression were associated with changes in peripheral blood TRB repertoire composition and diversity was tested in a retrospective serial study. A total of 150 to 200 cryopreserved PBMC samples were contributed to the cohort by 30 adults with confirmed HIV infection, with samples collected serially over a mean of around 6 years (range 1-12). Of the 30 participants with HIV, ten to eleven were female. No cross-contamination during QIAcube processing was shown when test extractions of a monoclonal T-cell line were performed alongside roughly 30 polyclonal samples. Beyond this particular receptor, the publication reports: Because PBMC availability was limited, only the TCR beta chain was sequenced, with no alpha chain pairing. Inferences about post-ART repertoire changes are limited because no data were available on ART adherence, viral resistance or therapy changes. ART initiation was associated with a significant increase in TRB diversity, but diversity stayed significantly below transplant donor controls even after long-term ART. At every time point, the repertoire was dominated by expanded TRB clones first identified before ART initiation, although this dominance fluctuated and, in many PLHIV, declined after ART. The samples span the years 2004 to 2017, and the ART regimens used at that time may not be as effective as current regimens. HIV repertoires had narrower CDR3 length ranges than controls, and the network structure suggested an antigen-experienced repertoire that shifted only slightly toward naive after ART. Because pre-ART samples had limited cell numbers, unsorted PBMC were profiled rather than sorted CD4+ and CD8+ T cells.

V is pruned by 5 bases and J by 4 bases, leaving 5 bases of the junction without a gene match. The CDR3 measures 15 amino acids from cysteine to phenylalanine. The retained sequence is limited to the CDR3, 45 bases, with the frame set at the first base. Looking up the germline V gene (reference sequence) yields CDR1 SEHNR and CDR2 FQNEAQ. As for this clone: No antigen is known for it. No quality values exist for individual bases; no much larger clone is one base distant.

The immunoSEQ hsTCRB v3.0 assay was used at survey level resolution to sequence the TRB variable region. TRB sequencing targeted a depth of about 35,000-50,000 T-cell genomes per sample. An Illumina MiSeq with a v3 150-cycle kit was used to sequence the pooled TRB libraries. Processing in the source paper ran as follows. Analysis of repertoires was carried out in R inside a reproducible Nextflow workflow spanning QC, data transformation and analysis. Custom analyses were implemented in LymphoSeq2, an R package for AIRR-Seq data exploration. A few samples that yielded fewer than 5000 total TRB sequences were excluded, so that 188 HIV repertoires were analyzed. Among the approximately 180 retained HIV repertoires, about 57 were collected before ART initiation and about 130 were collected after ART initiation. Each repertoire was downsampled to 5000 TRB nucleotide sequences, and summary statistics were averaged across 100 downsampling iterations. TRB sequences were retained for analysis only if CDR3 regions of at least seven amino acids were present. Two measures captured diversity: a Shannon entropy-derived clonality score and the Gini coefficient. In the repertoire networks, any two of the top 5000 CDR3 amino acid sequences were linked whenever the two sequences differed by an edit distance of one. Antigen specificity groups and MHC restriction were predicted for TRB CDR3 amino acid sequences with GLIPH2. To flag known associations with CMV, EBV, HIV or tissue antigens, CDR3 amino acid sequences were compared against VDJdb and McPAS-TCR. Pre-ART, post-ART and control groups were compared with Wilcoxon signed-rank tests and Holm-Bonferroni correction. The table was pulled from immuneACCESS by TCRdb, which kept in-frame rearrangements only. Such tables lose some clones; where checked, under half of the loss comes from unresolved V genes, and the rest has no known cause. Clone size and V and J calls were adopted from that table, with D and trimming inferred from the DNA. In this sample the table shows 26,000 or so clones, approximately 90% of which occur a single time. The ten top clones hold 4.1% of the sample.

Participants were included only if at least one PBMC sample before ART initiation and at least two post-ART samples were available. Treatment was received in the United States of America by all participants with HIV. Cryopreserved samples of about 0.95-11 million PBMC were thawed and washed before DNA extraction. At the time of the earliest PBMC sample, participants with HIV were aged between about 23 and 55 years. Per participant, PBMC samples came from 1-4 timepoints prior to ART initiation and 2-8 timepoints following ART initiation, for a median of 7 samples. Serial HIV viral load, CD4+ T-cell count, ART history and demographic data were obtained for every participant. Using a Qiagen kit on a QIAcube, genomic DNA was extracted from unsorted PBMC, with samples processed in batches of 12.

The sequence was obtained from a woman aged 18-35 years with HIV. The rearranged chain carries TRBV7-9 and TRBJ2-1; TRBD2 aligns with 10 central bases. The source material was unsorted PBMCs, sampled 0.5 years after starting antiretroviral therapy. CDR3 region: CASSVLAGRYNEQFF. The nucleotide sequence is TGTGCCAGCAGCGTACTAGCGGGACGGTACAATGAGCAGTTCTTC.